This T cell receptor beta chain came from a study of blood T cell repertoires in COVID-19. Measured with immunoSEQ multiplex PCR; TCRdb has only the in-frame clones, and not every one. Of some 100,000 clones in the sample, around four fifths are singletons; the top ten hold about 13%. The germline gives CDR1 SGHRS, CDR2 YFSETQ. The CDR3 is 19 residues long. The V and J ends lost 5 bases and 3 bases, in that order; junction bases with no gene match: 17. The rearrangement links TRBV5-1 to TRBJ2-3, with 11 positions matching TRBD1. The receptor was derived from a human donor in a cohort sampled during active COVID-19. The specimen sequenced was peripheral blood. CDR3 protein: CASSRKGFDGTGGTDTQYF. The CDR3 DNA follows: TGCGCCAGCAGTCGGAAGGGGTTTGACGGGACAGGGGGTACAGATACGCAGTATTTT.